This passage covers 11 T cell receptor beta chains from one sample sequenced in a study of T cell repertoires in cytomegalovirus infection. TCRdb redid the calling of the reads with MiXCR, one entry per CDR3 protein. In the table there are about 490,000 distinct CDR3 sequences, about 10% of which are singletons. The sequencing sample was made of PBMCs. Receptors originate from a human donor in good health (CMV status not recorded). Some clones in this sample may be carry-over from other donors' samples.

The table lists this clonotype with a few counts. The CDR3 spells CASALRGQETQYF. CDR3 nucleotides: TGTGCCAGCGCCCTCAGGGGGCAAGAGACCCAGTACTTC. The chain has TRBV5-8 and TRBJ2-5; 7 bases align to TRBD1. V shed 7 bases and J 2 bases; nucleotides not matched to a gene: 5. The length of the CDR3 is 13 residues. Germline loops: CDR1 SGHTS, CDR2 YDEGEE.

This clonotype was detected many times. The chain combines TRBV20-1 with TRBJ2-5; the match to TRBD2 covers 9 bases. The germline CDR1 and CDR2 sequences are DFQATT and SNEGSKA (reference sequence). V lost 7 bases to trimming and J lost 0 bases; unmatched junction nucleotides: 6. This CDR3 is built from 14 residues. The CDR3 bases are TGCAGTGTTGGCGCGGGGGGGTACCAAGAGACCCAGTACTTC. Translating it yields CSVGAGGYQETQYF.

This clonotype was seen repeatedly, ten times or more. The V and J genes are TRBV12-3 or TRBV12-4 and TRBJ2-3; 13 bases map to TRBD2. Germline trimming cut 0 bases from V and 0 bases from J; bases unmatched to any gene: 9. CDR3 length: 20 amino acids. CDR3 loop: CASSLALVTSGRGSTDTQYF. CDR3 DNA: TGTGCCAGCAGTTTAGCGTTGGTCACTAGCGGGAGGGGTAGCACAGATACGCAGTATTTT.

This clonotype was seen ten or more times. J is TRBJ2-7 and V is TRBV27; 7 nucleotides align to TRBD1. CDR1 is MNHEY and CDR2 is SMNVEV in the germline V gene (reference sequence). The V gene end was trimmed by 3 bases and the J gene end by 1 base; junction bases not matched to a gene: 3. The CDR3 loop spans 14 amino acids. Here the CDR3 DNA reads TGTGCCAGCAGTTTTGTGACAGGGTCCTACGAGCAGTACTTC. Residues: CASSFVTGSYEQYF.

This clonotype was counted only a few times. This chain links TRBV11-2 with TRBJ2-1, with 9 bases aligning to TRBD1. Germline V gene lookup returns CDR1 SGHAT and CDR2 FQNNGV. The CDR3 consists of 15 residues. V lost 3 bases to trimming and J lost 7 bases; unmatched junction nucleotides: 7. CDR3 coding DNA: TGTGCCAGCAGCTTCGGGACAGGGCTGGCGAATGAGCAGTTCTTC. It translates to CASSFGTGLANEQFF. The complete variable domain, with remaining parts taken from reference TRBV11-2 and TRBJ2-1, reads EAGVAQSPRYKIIEKRQSVAFWCNPISGHATLYWYQQILGQGPKLLIQFQNNGVVDDSQLPKDRFSAERLKGVDSTLKIQPAKLEDSAVYLCASSFGTGLANEQFFGPGTRLTVL.

This clonotype was detected ten times or more. V is TRBV5-4 and J is TRBJ2-7, with a possible D match to TRBD2 (5 bases). V was shortened by 4 bases and J by 10 bases, with 24 bases between the two germline ends. This CDR3 contains 15 residues. Germline CDR1 SGHNT, CDR2 YYREEE (reference sequence). CDR3 coding DNA: TGTGCCAGCAGCCCACCGGAGAGCGGCGGCGGTGTTCAGTACTTC. It specifies CASSPPESGGGVQYF.

This clonotype occurred many times. The V gene is TRBV7-9, the J gene TRBJ1-5, with 8 bases lining up with TRBD1. The V and J ends lost 5 bases and 5 bases, in that order; junction bases with no gene match: 11. Germline loops: CDR1 SEHNR, CDR2 FQNEAQ (reference sequence). The CDR3 has 16 residues. The CDR3 DNA is TGTGCCAGCAGCCACGGACAGGGTCGTGTGGATCAGCCCCAGCATTTT. This encodes CASSHGQGRVDQPQHF.

This clonotype was observed a few times. The V and J genes are TRBV29-1 and TRBJ1-1; 7 bases are a match to TRBD1. CDR3 size: 13 residues. Germline CDR1 reads SQVTM; CDR2 reads ANQGSEA. J gave up 6 bases and V 2 bases, and 6 bases lay outside the gene matches. The CDR3 DNA is TGCAGCGTTGAATGGGACAGAACATCTGAAGCTTTCTTT. Amino acid sequence: CSVEWDRTSEAFF.

The genes are TRBV20-1 and TRBJ1-4; weak D call: TRBD1 (6 bases). The CDR3 runs 14 residues. V was trimmed by 6 bases and J by 7 bases, leaving 18 bases between them. The germline V gene has CDR1 DFQATT and CDR2 SNEGSKA (reference sequence). In nucleotides, the CDR3 is TGCAGTGCAACTGCCAGGGGTGGTGGTGAAAAACTGTTTTTT. It encodes CSATARGGGEKLFF.

This chain uses TRBV20-1 with TRBJ2-1; tentatively, D is TRBD1 (6 bases). V lost 5 bases to trimming and J lost 9 bases, with 11 bases between them. The length of the CDR3 is 11 residues. Looked up from germline, CDR1 is DFQATT and CDR2 is SNEGSKA (reference sequence). The CDR3 protein is CSAPGTTEQFF. The CDR3 DNA reads as TGCAGTGCTCCCGGGACAACTGAGCAGTTCTTC.

At least ten counts were recorded for this clonotype. V is TRBV20-1 and J is TRBJ2-1; D remains ambiguous. V shed 4 bases and J shed 6 bases, with 13 bases lying between them. The CDR3 is 13 residues long. Germline V CDR1 and CDR2: DFQATT, SNEGSKA (reference sequence). CDR3 amino acids: CSATDIQSNEQFF. CDR3 DNA: TGCAGTGCTACGGATATTCAGAGCAATGAGCAGTTCTTC.